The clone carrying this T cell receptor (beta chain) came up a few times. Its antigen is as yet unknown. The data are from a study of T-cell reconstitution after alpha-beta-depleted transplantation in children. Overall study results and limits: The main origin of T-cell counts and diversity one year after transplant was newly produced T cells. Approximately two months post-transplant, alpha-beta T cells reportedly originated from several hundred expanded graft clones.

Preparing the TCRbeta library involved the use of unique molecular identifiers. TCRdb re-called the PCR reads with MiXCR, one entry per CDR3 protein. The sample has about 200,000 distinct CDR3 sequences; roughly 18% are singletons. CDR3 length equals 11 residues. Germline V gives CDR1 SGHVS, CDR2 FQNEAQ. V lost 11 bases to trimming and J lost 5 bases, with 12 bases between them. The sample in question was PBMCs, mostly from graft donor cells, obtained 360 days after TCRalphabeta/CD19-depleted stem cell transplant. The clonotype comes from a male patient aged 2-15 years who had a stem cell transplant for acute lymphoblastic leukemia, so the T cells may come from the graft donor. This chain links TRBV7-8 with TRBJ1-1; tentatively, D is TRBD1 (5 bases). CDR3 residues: CAGSRDTEAFF. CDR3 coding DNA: TGTGCCGGATCCAGGGATACTGAAGCTTTCTTT. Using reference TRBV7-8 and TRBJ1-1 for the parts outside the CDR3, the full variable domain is GAGVSQSPRYKVAKRGQDVALRCDPISGHVSLFWYQQALGQGPEFLTYFQNEAQLDKSGLPSDRFFAERPEGSVSTLKIQRTQQEDSAVYLCAGSRDTEAFFGQGTRLTVV.